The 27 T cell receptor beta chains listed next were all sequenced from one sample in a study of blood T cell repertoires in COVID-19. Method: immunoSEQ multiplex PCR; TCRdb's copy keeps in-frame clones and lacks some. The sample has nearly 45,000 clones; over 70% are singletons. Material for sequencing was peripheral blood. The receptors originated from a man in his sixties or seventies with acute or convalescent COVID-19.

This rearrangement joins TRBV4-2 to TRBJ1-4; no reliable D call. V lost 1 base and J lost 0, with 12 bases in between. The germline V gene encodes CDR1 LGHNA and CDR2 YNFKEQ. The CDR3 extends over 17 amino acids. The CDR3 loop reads CASSQVSGTATNEKLFF. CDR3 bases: TGTGCCAGCAGCCAAGTCTCAGGTACAGCAACTAATGAAAAACTGTTTTTT.

The CDR3, as DNA: TGTGCCAGCAGTTTTTTCATGAACACTGAAGCTTTCTTT. Encoded protein: CASSFFMNTEAFF. The rearrangement links TRBV27 to TRBJ1-1; D remains unclear. The CDR3 has 13 amino acids. CDR1 is MNHEY, CDR2 SMNVEV, per germline (reference sequence). Trimming left V 3 bases short and J 0 bases short, with 5 bases between.

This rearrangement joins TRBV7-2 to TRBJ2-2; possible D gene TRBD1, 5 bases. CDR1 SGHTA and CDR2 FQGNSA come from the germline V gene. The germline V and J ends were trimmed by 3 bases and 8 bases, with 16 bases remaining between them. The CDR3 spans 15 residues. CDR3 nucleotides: TGTGCCAGCAGCTTTGGGCAGGGCATTTTAGGGGAGCTGTTTTTT. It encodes CASSFGQGILGELFF.

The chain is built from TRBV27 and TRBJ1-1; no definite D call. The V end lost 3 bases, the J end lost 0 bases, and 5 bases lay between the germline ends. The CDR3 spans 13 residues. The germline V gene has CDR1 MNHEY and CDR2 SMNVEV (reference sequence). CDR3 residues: CASSFRMNTEAFF. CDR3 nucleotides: TGTGCCAGCAGTTTCAGGATGAACACTGAAGCTTTCTTT.

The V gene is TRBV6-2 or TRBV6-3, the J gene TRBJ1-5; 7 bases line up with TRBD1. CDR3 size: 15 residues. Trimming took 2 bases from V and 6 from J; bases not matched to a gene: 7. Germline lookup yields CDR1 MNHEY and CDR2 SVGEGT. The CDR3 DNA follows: TGTGCCAGCAGTTACCCTAGGGGGCAGGTTCAGCCCCAGCATTTT. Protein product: CASSYPRGQVQPQHF.

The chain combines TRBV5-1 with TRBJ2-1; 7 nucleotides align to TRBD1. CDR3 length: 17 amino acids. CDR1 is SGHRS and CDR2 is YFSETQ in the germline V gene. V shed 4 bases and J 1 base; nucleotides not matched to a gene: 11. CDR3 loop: CASSVGPGTASYNEQFF. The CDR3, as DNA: TGCGCCAGCAGCGTAGGACCCGGGACAGCTTCCTACAATGAGCAGTTCTTC.

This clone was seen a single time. The CDR3: CSVLGDRKRYTF. The DNA for the CDR3 is TGCAGCGTTTTGGGCGACAGGAAAAGATACACCTTC. V usage is TRBV29-1 and J usage is TRBJ1-2, with D possibly being TRBD1 (6 bases). CDR3 length: 12 amino acids. Trimming removed 5 bases at V and 11 bases at J, with 18 bases between. Germline CDR1 is SQVTM and CDR2 is ANQGSEA. The full variable domain, with the rest looked up from reference TRBV29-1 and TRBJ1-2, is SAVISQKPSRDICQRGTSLTIQCQVDSQVTMMFWYRQQPGQSLTLIATANQGSEATYESGFVIDKFPISRPNLTFSTLTVSNMSPEDSSIYLCSVLGDRKRYTFGSGTRLTVV.

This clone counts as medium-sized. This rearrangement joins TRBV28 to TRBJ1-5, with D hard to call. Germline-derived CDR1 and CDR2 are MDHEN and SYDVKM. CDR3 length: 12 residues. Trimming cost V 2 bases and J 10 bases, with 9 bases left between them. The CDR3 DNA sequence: TGTGCCAGCAGTTTAGTTAACAGCCCCCAGCATTTT. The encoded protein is CASSLVNSPQHF.

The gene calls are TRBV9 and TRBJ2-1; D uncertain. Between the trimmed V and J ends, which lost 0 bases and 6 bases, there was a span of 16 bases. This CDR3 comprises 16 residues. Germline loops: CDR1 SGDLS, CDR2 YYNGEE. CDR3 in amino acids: CASSVVPSNLRNEQFF. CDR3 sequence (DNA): TGTGCCAGCAGCGTAGTCCCTAGTAACCTCCGCAATGAGCAGTTCTTC.

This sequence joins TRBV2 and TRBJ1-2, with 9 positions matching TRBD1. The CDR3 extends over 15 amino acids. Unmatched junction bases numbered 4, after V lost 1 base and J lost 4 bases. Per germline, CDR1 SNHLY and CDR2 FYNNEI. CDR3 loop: CASSEEGTGIYGYTF. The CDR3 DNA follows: TGTGCCAGCAGTGAAGAGGGGACAGGGATCTATGGCTACACCTTC. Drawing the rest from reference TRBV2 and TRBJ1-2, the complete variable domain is EPEVTQTPSHQVTQMGQEVILRCVPISNHLYFYWYRQILGQKVEFLVSFYNNEISEKSEIFDDQFSVERPDGSNFTLKIRSTKLEDSAMYFCASSEEGTGIYGYTFGSGTRLTVV.

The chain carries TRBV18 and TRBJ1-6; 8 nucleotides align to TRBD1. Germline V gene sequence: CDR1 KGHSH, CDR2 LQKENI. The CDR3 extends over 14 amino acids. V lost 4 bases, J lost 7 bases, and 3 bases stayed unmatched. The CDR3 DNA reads TGTGCCAGCTCACAGGGGACAGGCAATTCACCCCTCCACTTT. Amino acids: CASSQGTGNSPLHF.

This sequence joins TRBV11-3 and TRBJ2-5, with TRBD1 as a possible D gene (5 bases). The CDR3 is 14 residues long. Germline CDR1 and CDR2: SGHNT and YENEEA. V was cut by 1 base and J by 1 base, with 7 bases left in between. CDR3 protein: CASSLGGPQETQYF. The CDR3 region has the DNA TGTGCCAGCAGCTTAGGGGGCCCCCAAGAGACCCAGTACTTC.

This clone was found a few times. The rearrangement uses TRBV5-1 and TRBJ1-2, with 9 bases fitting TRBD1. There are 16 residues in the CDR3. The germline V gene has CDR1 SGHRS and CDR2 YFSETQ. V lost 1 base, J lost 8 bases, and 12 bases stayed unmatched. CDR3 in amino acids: CASSLSTGQGGFGYTF. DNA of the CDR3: TGCGCCAGCAGCTTGAGTACGGGACAGGGAGGTTTCGGCTACACCTTC. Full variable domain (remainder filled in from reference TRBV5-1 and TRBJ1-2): KAGVTQTPRYLIKTRGQQVTLSCSPISGHRSVSWYQQTPGQGLQFLFEYFSETQRNKGNFPGRFSGRQFSNSRSEMNVSTLELGDSALYLCASSLSTGQGGFGYTFGSGTRLTVV.

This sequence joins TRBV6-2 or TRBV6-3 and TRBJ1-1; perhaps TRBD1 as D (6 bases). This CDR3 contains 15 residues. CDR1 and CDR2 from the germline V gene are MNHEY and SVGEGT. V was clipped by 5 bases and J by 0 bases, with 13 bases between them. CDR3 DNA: TGTGCCAGCAGTAACGGACAGACCATGAACACTGAAGCTTTCTTT. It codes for CASSNGQTMNTEAFF.

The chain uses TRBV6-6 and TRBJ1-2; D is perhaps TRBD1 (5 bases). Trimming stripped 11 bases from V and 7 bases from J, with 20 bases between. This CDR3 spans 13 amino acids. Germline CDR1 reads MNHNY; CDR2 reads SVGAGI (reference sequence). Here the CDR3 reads CAAHGHGVGGYTF. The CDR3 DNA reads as TGTGCCGCCCATGGACATGGCGTGGGTGGCTACACCTTC.

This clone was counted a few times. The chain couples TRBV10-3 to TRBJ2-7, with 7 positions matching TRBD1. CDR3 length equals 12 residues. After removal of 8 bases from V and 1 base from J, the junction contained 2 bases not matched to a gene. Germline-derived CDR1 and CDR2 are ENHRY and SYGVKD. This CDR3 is CAIRDRSYEQYF. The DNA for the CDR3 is TGTGCCATCCGGGACAGATCCTACGAGCAGTACTTC.

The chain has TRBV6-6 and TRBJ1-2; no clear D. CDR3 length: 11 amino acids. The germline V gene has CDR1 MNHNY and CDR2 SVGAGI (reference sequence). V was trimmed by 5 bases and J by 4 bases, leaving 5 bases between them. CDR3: CASSRVYGYTF. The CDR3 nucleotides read TGTGCCAGCAGTCGCGTCTATGGCTACACCTTC.

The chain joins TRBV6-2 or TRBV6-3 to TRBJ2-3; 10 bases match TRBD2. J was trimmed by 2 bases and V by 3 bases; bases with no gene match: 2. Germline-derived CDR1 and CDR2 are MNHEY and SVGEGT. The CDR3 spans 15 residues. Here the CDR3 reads CASSYGTSDTDTQYF. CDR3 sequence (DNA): TGTGCCAGCAGTTATGGGACTAGCGACACAGATACGCAGTATTTT.

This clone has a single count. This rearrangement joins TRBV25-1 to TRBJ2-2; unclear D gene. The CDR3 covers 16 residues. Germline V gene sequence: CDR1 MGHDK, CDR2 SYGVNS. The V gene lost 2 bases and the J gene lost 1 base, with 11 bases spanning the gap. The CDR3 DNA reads TGTGCCAGCAGTGAAGCGTGGTCTTTGAACACCGGGGAGCTGTTTTTT. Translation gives CASSEAWSLNTGELFF.

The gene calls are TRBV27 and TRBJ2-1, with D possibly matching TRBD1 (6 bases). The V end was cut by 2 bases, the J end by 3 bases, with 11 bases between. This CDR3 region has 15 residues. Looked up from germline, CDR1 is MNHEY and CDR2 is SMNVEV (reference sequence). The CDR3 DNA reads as TGTGCCAGCAGTTTAGGCAGGGGCCACTACAATGAGCAGTTCTTC. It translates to CASSLGRGHYNEQFF.

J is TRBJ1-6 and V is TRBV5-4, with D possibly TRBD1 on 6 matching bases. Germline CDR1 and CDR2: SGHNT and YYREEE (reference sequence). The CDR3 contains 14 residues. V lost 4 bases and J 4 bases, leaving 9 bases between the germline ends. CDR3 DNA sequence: TGTGCCAGCAGCGTAGACAGGTATAATTCACCCCTCCACTTT. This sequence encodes CASSVDRYNSPLHF.

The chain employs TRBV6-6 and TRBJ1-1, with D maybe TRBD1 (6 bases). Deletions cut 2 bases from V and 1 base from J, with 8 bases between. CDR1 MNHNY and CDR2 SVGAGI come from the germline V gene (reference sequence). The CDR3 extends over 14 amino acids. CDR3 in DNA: TGTGCCAGCAGTTACCGACAGGAGAACACTGAAGCTTTCTTT. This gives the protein CASSYRQENTEAFF.

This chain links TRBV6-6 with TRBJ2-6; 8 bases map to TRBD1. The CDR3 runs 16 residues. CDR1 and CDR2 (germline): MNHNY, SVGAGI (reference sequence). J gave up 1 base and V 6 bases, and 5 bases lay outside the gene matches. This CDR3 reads CASRRTGRSGANVLTF. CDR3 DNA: TGTGCCAGCAGGAGGACAGGGAGGTCTGGGGCCAACGTCCTGACTTTC.

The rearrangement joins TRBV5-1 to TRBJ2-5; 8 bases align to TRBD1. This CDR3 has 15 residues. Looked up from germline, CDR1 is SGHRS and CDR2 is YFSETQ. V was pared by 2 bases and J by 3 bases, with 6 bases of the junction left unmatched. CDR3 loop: CASSFSRGREETQYF. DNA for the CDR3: TGCGCCAGCAGCTTTAGCAGGGGGCGCGAAGAGACCCAGTACTTC.

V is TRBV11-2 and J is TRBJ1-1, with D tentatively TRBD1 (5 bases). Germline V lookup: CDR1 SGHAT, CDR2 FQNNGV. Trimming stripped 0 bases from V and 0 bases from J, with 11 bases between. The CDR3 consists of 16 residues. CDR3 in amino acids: CASSLDWGRVNTEAFF. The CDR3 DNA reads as TGTGCCAGCAGCTTAGATTGGGGCAGGGTGAACACTGAAGCTTTCTTT.

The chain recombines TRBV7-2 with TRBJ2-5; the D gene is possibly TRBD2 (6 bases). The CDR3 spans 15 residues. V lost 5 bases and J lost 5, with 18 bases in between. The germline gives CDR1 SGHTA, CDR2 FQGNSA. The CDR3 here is CASSPRRGMRETQYF. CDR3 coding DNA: TGTGCCAGCAGCCCCCGGAGGGGAATGAGGGAGACCCAGTACTTC.

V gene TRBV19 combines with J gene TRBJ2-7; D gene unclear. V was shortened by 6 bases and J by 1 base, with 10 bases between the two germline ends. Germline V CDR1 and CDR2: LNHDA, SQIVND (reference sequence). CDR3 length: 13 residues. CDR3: CASRSTDSYEQYF. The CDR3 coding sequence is TGTGCCAGTAGGAGTACAGATTCCTACGAGCAGTACTTC.